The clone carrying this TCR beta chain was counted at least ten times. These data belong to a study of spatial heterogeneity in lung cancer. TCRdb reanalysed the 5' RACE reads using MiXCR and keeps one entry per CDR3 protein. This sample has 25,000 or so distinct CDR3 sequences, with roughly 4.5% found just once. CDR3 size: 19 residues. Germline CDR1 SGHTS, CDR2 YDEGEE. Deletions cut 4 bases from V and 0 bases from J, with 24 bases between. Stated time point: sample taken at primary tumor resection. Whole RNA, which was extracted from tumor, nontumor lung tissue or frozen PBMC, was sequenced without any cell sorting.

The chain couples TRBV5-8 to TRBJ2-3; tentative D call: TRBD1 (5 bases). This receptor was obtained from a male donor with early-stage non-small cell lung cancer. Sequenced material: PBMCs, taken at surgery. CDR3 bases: TGTGCCAGCAGCCCCCCCCTGGGGCTAATCCTTACTAGCACAGATACGCAGTATTTT. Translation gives CASSPPLGLILTSTDTQYF.